This T cell receptor (beta chain) was obtained from a study of OX40 agonist ivuxolimab in advanced cancers. At the level of the study: Ivuxolimab, which is an agonistic anti-OX40 (CD134) antibody, was administered to the patients. Partial responses occurred in three patients (one hepatocellular carcinoma, two cutaneous melanoma). Findings and limits, study-wide: Relative to CD4+, CD8+ T cells held more expanded clones on average.

With autoimmune disease history or systemic immunosuppression, patients were excluded. Only in-frame clones appear in the TCRdb table, and some are missing; sequencing was by immunoSEQ multiplex PCR. Seen here are over 50,000 clones, over 75% observed once, and the top ten hold under 6%. Worth noting for this clone: Its antigen is as yet unknown.

The V segment lost 2 bases and the J segment 3 bases; nucleotides outside the gene matches: 1. Germline values: CDR1 WNHNN, CDR2 SYGVQD (reference sequence). This CDR3 spans 15 amino acids. The chain couples TRBV10-1 to TRBJ2-1; 10 bases are a match to TRBD2. This clonotype was obtained from an adult with an advanced solid tumor such as melanoma, head and neck, liver or kidney cancer. Sequences were derived from CD4+ or CD8+ T cells sorted from blood, sampled in a trial of the OX40 agonist ivuxolimab. The CDR3 sequence is CASSEGTSDYNEQFF. As DNA, the CDR3 is TGCGCCAGCAGTGAGGGGACTAGCGACTACAATGAGCAGTTCTTC.